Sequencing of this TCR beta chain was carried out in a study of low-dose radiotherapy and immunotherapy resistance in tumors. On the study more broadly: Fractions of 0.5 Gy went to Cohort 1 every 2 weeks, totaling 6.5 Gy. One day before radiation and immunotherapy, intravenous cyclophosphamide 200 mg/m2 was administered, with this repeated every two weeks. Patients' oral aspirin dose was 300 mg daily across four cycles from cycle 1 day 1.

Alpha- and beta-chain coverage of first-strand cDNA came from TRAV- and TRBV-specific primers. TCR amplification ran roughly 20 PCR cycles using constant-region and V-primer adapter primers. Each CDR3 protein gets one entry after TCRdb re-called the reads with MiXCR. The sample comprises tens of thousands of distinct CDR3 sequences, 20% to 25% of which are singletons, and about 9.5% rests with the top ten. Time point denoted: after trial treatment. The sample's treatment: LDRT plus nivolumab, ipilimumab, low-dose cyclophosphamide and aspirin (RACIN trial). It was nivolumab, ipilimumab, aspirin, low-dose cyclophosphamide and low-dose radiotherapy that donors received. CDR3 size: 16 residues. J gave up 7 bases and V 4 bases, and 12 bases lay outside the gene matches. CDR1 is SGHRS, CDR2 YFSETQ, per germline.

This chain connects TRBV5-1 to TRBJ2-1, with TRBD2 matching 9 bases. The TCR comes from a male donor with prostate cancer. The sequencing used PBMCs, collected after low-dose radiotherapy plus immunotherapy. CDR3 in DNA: TGCGCCAGCAGCGATGTCGGCGGGAGGGCCGGGAATGAGCAGTTCTTC. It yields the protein CASSDVGGRAGNEQFF.